The T cell receptor (beta chain) under discussion was sequenced for a study of T cell responses to AZD1222 COVID-19 vaccine. Study-wide context: Pooling of second doses given at about 4 or about 12 weeks was done. Regarding the study as a whole: Regions left unmutated in variants are reportedly the target of nearly half of spike-specific TCRs. Dominant CD4 TCR responses targeted spike regions 160-218 and 743-854. Clonal diversity may have been underestimated, and the donors were mostly white British, with more females than males.

Some clones are missing from TCRdb's copy, which holds only in-frame ones; the method was immunoSEQ multiplex PCR. Here the sample spans 70,000 to 90,000 clones, roughly 90% being singletons. Details on this clone: Its target is unknown.

Sequencing used peripheral blood, obtained on day 0 of AZD1222 vaccination. This receptor was obtained from an adult in good health.

The CDR3 DNA reads TGTGCCAGCAGTTCCCGACGGGGACAGAGAGGAGGGTCAGATACGCAGTATTTT. It specifies CASSSRRGQRGGSDTQYF. The V and J genes are TRBV27 and TRBJ2-3, with D perhaps TRBD1 (7 bases). Germline V gene lookup returns CDR1 MNHEY and CDR2 SMNVEV (reference sequence). The CDR3 has 18 amino acids. V lost 4 bases and J 4 bases, leaving 24 bases between the germline ends.